Each of the 10 T cell receptor beta chains below was sequenced from the same sample in a study of cytomegalovirus exposure and HLA in healthy donors. Some clones are missing from TCRdb's copy, which holds only in-frame ones; the method was immunoSEQ multiplex PCR. Found here are around 200,000 clones, 80% to 85% of them singletons; the top ten hold approximately 3%. The specimen was PBMCs. All receptors derive from a woman under 30 in good health and CMV-seropositive.

The chain employs TRBV6-5 and TRBJ1-5; a weak D match, TRBD1 (5 bases). Germline V gene lookup returns CDR1 MNHEY and CDR2 SVGAGI. The CDR3 spans 15 residues. Trimming stripped 5 bases from V and 1 base from J, with 12 bases between. CDR3: CASSPGPPSNQPQHF. CDR3 DNA sequence: TGTGCCAGCAGTCCAGGGCCGCCCAGCAATCAGCCCCAGCATTTT.

CDR3 in DNA: TGTGCCAGCAGCCGGGGGCGGGGGCCTTCCTACAATGAGCAGTTCTTC. It codes for CASSRGRGPSYNEQFF. This chain links TRBV6-4 with TRBJ2-1; a possible D gene is TRBD2 (7 bases). The V end was cut by 6 bases, the J end by 1 base, with 16 bases between. The V gene's germline CDR1 is MRHNA and CDR2 SNTAGT. CDR3 size: 16 residues.

The chain joins TRBV2 to TRBJ2-3, with 10 bases fitting TRBD2. CDR1 is SNHLY and CDR2 is FYNNEI in the germline V gene. With V trimmed by 4 bases and J by 2 bases, 15 bases remained unmatched. This CDR3 has 19 residues. CDR3 in DNA: TGTGCCAGCAGTGGCCCCCCTTTGCTAGCGGGGGCTGACACAGATACGCAGTATTTT. Amino acids: CASSGPPLLAGADTDTQYF.

The chain is built from TRBV29-1 and TRBJ2-1; no clear D. CDR1 and CDR2 from the germline V gene are SQVTM and ANQGSEA. CDR3 size: 12 residues. With 2 bases removed from V and 4 bases from J, the gap between germline ends came to 6 bases. CDR3 region: CSVEKEYNEQFF. CDR3 nucleotides: TGCAGCGTTGAAAAGGAGTACAATGAGCAGTTCTTC.

This chain links TRBV4-2 with TRBJ1-2; no definite D call. The CDR3 is made up of 14 amino acids. CDR1 and CDR2 from the germline V gene are LGHNA and YNFKEQ. The V and J ends lost 5 bases and 0 bases respectively, with 10 bases between them. CDR3 residues: CASSSAGTNYGYTF. Written as DNA, the CDR3 is TGTGCCAGCAGCTCCGCGGGAACTAACTATGGCTACACCTTC.

Comments on this clone: The germline gene is not matched at one end of the junction; a read error may be the cause. The CDR3 DNA follows: TGCGCCAGCAGACAAGAGGGGGGAAGCCAGAAAAACTATGGCTACACCTTC. This encodes CASRQEGGSQKNYGYTF. The chain recombines TRBV4-1 with TRBJ1-2; D is perhaps TRBD1 (6 bases). The length of the CDR3 is 17 residues. Germline-derived CDR1 and CDR2 are MGHRA and YSYEKL.

J is TRBJ2-1 and V is TRBV9; the D is unclear. Germline-derived CDR1 and CDR2 are SGDLS and YYNGEE. CDR3 length: 12 residues. V was shortened by 3 bases and J by 2 bases, with 3 bases between the two germline ends. CDR3 region: CASSGAYNEQFF. Here the CDR3 DNA reads TGTGCCAGCAGCGGAGCCTACAATGAGCAGTTCTTC.

This clone was recorded only once. This chain joins TRBV18 and TRBJ1-5; 12 bases align to TRBD1. Germline V gene data show CDR1 as KGHSH and CDR2 as LQKENI. The CDR3 loop spans 17 amino acids. V gave up 0 bases and J gave up 8 bases; unmatched junction bases: 8. The CDR3 spells CASSPPSGQGAREPQHF. The DNA of the CDR3 is TGTGCCAGCTCACCACCGTCGGGACAGGGGGCGCGGGAGCCCCAGCATTTT.

V and J are TRBV4-1 and TRBJ1-4, with TRBD1 matching over 9 bases. This CDR3 contains 17 residues. Germline trimming cut 3 bases from V and 4 bases from J; bases unmatched to any gene: 9. Germline CDR1 reads MGHRA; CDR2 reads YSYEKL. CDR3 sequence (DNA): TGCGCCAGCAGCCAGGGGGACAGGGAGGGCCGTAATGAAAAACTGTTTTTT. Its protein product is CASSQGDREGRNEKLFF.

CDR3: CASSSDRTGNTIYF. The CDR3 DNA is TGCGCCAGCAGCTCGGACAGGACTGGAAACACCATATATTTT. This chain links TRBV5-1 with TRBJ1-3, with 7 bases lining up with TRBD1. Germline V gene sequence: CDR1 SGHRS, CDR2 YFSETQ. The V gene end was trimmed by 3 bases and the J gene end by 2 bases; junction bases not matched to a gene: 2. There are 14 residues in the CDR3.